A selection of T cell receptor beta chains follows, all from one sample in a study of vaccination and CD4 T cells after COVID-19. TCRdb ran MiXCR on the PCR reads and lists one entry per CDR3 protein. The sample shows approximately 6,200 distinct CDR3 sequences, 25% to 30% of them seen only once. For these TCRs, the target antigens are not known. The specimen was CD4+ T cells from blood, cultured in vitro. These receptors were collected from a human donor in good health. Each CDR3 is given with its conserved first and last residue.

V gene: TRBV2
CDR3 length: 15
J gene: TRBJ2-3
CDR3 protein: CASAGGGSGTDTQYF

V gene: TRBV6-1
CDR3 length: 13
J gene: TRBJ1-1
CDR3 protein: CASGGTGNTEAFF

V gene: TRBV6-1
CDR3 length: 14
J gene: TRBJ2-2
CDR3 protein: CASGGLAGTGELFF

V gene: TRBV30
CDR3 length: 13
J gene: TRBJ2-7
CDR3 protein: CAWTTPSAYEQYF

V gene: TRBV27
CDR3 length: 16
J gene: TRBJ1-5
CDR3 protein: CASRKLGKGVSQPQHF

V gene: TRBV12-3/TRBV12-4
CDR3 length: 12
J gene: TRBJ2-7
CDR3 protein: CASSFTGAEQYF

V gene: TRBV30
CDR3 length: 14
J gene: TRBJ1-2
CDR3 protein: CAWSVGTLALGYTF

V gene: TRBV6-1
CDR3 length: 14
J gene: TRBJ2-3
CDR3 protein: CASAPGTSTDTQYF

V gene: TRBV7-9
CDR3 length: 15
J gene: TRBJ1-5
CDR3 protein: CASSLVGGSNQPQHF

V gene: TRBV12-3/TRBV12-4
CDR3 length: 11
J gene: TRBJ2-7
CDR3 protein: CASTSGYEQYF

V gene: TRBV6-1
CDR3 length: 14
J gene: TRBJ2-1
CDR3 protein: CASHRQGAYNEQFF

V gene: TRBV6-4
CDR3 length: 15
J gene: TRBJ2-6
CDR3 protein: CASSDSSSGANVLTF

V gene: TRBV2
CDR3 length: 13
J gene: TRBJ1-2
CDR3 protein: CASRDTGLLGYTF

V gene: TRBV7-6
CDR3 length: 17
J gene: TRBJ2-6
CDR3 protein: CASSPGQGEGGANVLTF

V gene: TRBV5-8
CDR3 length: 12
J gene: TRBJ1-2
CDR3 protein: CASSLAVGGYTF

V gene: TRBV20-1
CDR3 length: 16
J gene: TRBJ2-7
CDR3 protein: CSARDFLAGESYEQYF

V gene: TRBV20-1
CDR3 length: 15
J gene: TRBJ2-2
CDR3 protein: CSARETAGRTGELFF

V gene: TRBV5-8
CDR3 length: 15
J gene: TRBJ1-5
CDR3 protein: CASGPRTGLNQPQHF

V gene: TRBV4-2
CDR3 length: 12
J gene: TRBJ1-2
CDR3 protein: CASSQGPGGYTF

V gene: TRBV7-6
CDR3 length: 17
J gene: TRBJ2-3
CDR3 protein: CASSERTSESRTDTQYF

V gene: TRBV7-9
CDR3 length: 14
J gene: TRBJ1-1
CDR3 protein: CASSLETVYTEAFF

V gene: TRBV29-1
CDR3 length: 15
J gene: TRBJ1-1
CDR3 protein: CSVEGRTGGNTEAFF

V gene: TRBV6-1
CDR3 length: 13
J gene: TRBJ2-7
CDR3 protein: CASRTRGTYEQYF

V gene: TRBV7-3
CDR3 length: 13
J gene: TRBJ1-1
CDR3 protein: CASRAFVDTEAFF

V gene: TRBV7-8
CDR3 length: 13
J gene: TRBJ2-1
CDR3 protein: CASSGISGGGQFF

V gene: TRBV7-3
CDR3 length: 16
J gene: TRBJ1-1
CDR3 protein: CASSTERAERGAEAFF

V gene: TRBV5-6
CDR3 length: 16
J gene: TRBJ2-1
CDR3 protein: CASSPSRTGSYNEQFF

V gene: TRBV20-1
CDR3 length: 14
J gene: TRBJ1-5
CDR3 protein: CSAYRDNSNQPQHF

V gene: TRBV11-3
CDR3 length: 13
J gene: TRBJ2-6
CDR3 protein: CASSRSGANVLTF

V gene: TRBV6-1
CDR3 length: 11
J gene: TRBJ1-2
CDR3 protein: CASRTENGYTF

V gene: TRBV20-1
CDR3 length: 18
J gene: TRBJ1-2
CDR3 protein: CSARAQQARGPGIVGYTF

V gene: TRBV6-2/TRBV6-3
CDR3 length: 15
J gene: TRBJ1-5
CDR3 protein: CASTTSGGFNQPQHF

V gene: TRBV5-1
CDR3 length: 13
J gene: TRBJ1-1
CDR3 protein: CASSPGQSTEAFF

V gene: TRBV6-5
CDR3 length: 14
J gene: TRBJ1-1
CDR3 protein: CASSYLDEATEAFF

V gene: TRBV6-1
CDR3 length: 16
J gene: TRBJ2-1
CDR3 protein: CASSGFRTGGDNEQFF

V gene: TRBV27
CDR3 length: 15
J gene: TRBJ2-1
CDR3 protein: CASSLEAGSADEQFF

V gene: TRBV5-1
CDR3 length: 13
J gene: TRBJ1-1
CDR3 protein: CASMDRVGTEAFF

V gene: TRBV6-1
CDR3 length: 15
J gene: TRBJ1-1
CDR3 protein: CASSPGQAWGTEAFF

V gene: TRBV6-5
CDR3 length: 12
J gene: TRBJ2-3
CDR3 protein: CASSYSRDTQYF

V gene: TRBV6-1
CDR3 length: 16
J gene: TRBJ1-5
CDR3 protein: CASSTNPGGGGQPQHF